The present T cell receptor beta chain was sequenced within a study of T cells after yellow fever vaccination. Germline V gene data show CDR1 as SEHNR and CDR2 as FQNEAQ (reference sequence). The CDR3 contains 12 residues. V lost 1 base and J 12 bases, leaving 10 bases between the germline ends. Remarks on this clonotype: What it binds is unknown.

Study-wide points: Most clones from primary vaccination resurfaced after the booster (approximately 95% CD4, approximately 87% CD8). Contamination by abundant bulk-population clonotypes could be present in FACS-sorted repertoires.

The 5'RACE template-switching step produced TCR cDNA and added a universal primer site and UMIs. TCRdb redid the calling of the 5' RACE reads with MiXCR, one entry per CDR3 protein. The sample contains 510,000 or so distinct CDR3 sequences, 15% to 20% of which appear only once. The sample was PBMCs, taken 15 days after the yellow fever booster vaccination. This receptor was obtained from a man aged 25 to 40 who received the YFV17D yellow fever vaccine. The chain employs TRBV7-9 and TRBJ2-1; D might be TRBD1 (5 bases). CDR3 sequence (DNA): TGTGCCAGCAGCTTAGATCTGACAGTGCAGTTCTTC. It is translated as CASSLDLTVQFF.